The rows below give T cell receptor beta chains drawn from one sample of a study of regulatory T cells in long-lasting Graves disease. In TCRdb, the multiplex PCR reads were re-called with MiXCR into one record per CDR3 protein. The table lists some 340,000 distinct CDR3 sequences, about an eighth of them singletons. A further study also used this sample, focusing on T cells in Graves' hyperthyroidism and ophthalmopathy.

The sequenced sample was peripheral blood mononuclear cells (PBMCs), obtained at new diagnosis, from a patient treated with antithyroid drugs. All receptors derive from a woman aged 18-29 years with Graves disease. The CDR3 runs from the conserved cysteine through the conserved F or W. D genes are given only for firm matches. Rows may omit the clone size; those that give it use once, few, many or a size class.

TRBJ1-4,-,-,TRBV6-2/TRBV6-3,TGTGCCAGCAGTTACTCGGGAGAAAATGAAAAACTGTTTTTT,CASSYSGENEKLFF
TRBJ2-1,many,-,TRBV29-1,TGCAGCGTAAGACTAGAGTGGAACAATGAGCAGTTCTTC,CSVRLEWNNEQFF
TRBJ1-5,many,-,TRBV30,TGTGCCTGGAGCCCCCCCAGGGAGGGCAATCAGCCCCAGCATTTT,CAWSPPREGNQPQHF
TRBJ1-5,few,TRBD1,TRBV19,TGTGCCAGTAGTCTACCGTCGGGACAGGTCACTCTTAGCAATCAGCCCCAGCATTTT,CASSLPSGQVTLSNQPQHF
TRBJ1-6,-,-,TRBV12-3/TRBV12-4,TGTGCCAGCAGCTCCGTAGGGTTTGGGAGCTCCTATAATTCACCCCTCCACTTT,CASSSVGFGSSYNSPLHF
TRBJ2-3,many,-,TRBV7-8,TGTGCCAGCAGCTTAGGGAAGGCAGATACGCAGTATTTT,CASSLGKADTQYF
TRBJ1-5,many,-,TRBV6-2/TRBV6-3,TGTGCCAGCAGTTACTCTGGGGGGGTTCGACGTCAGCCCCAGCATTTT,CASSYSGGVRRQPQHF
TRBJ2-2,few,TRBD2,TRBV19,TGTGCCACCAAGCGGGGGTTCGGCACCGGGGAGCTGTTTTTT,CATKRGFGTGELFF
TRBJ2-7,many,TRBD1,TRBV7-9,TGTGCCAGCAGCCATTGGACAGGGGGGCTCTACGAGCAGTACTTC,CASSHWTGGLYEQYF
TRBJ1-2,-,TRBD1,TRBV10-3,TGTGCCATCACAGCGACAGGGCCACATGGCTACACCTTC,CAITATGPHGYTF
TRBJ2-7,few,-,TRBV4-2,TGTGCCAGCAGCCTTCACGGCGGCGGTGACGAGCAGTACTTC,CASSLHGGGDEQYF
TRBJ1-4,many,TRBD1,TRBV20-1,TGCAGTGCTAGAGACGGGACAGGGGATGAAAAACTGTTTTTT,CSARDGTGDEKLFF
TRBJ2-7,many,-,TRBV12-3/TRBV12-4,TGTGCCAGCAGTAGAACTGATTACTACGAGCAGTACTTC,CASSRTDYYEQYF
TRBJ1-1,-,-,TRBV27,TGTGCCAGCAGTACGGACAGCCAGTTTATGAACACTGAAGCTTTCTTT,CASSTDSQFMNTEAFF
TRBJ2-5,many,TRBD2,TRBV7-2,TGTGCCAGCAGCTCCCAACCGGGGGGTAAAGAGACCCAGTACTTC,CASSSQPGGKETQYF
TRBJ2-2,few,TRBD1,TRBV20-1,TGCAGTGCATTGACAGGGGGGAACACCGGGGAGCTGTTTTTT,CSALTGGNTGELFF
TRBJ2-1,-,TRBD1,TRBV5-5,TGTGCCAGCAGCTCGAACAGGGGGAGCTCCTACAATGAGCAGTTCTTC,CASSSNRGSSYNEQFF
TRBJ2-1,-,-,TRBV28,TGTGCCAGCAGTTTGAACCCGGGCTCCTACAATGAGCAGTTCTTC,CASSLNPGSYNEQFF
TRBJ2-1,few,-,TRBV24-1,TGTGCCACCAGTGATTTGGGTGCGGGGTTCCGGGAGCAGTTCTTC,CATSDLGAGFREQFF
TRBJ2-7,many,-,TRBV11-2,TGTGCCAGCAGTTTAGAAAGGGTGGCCGAGCAGTACTTC,CASSLERVAEQYF
TRBJ1-1,many,TRBD1,TRBV5-1,TGCGCCAGCAGCTTGGGTCTTGCAGGGGGCACTGAAGCTTTCTTT,CASSLGLAGGTEAFF
TRBJ2-3,many,TRBD2,TRBV7-2,TGTGCCAGCAGCTCTAGCCCAGCGGGGAGCACAGATACGCAGTATTTT,CASSSSPAGSTDTQYF
TRBJ1-6,many,-,TRBV28,TGTGCCAGCAGCGGAGGGGAAACCTATAATTCACCCCTCCACTTT,CASSGGETYNSPLHF
TRBJ2-3,-,-,TRBV4-3,TGCGCCAGCGGCCAAGGCCAGGGGCGACCGGCGCAGTATTTT,CASGQGQGRPAQYF
TRBJ2-1,few,TRBD2,TRBV7-9,TGTGCCAGCGGCTTGACCGGGACTAGCAATGAGCAGTTCTTC,CASGLTGTSNEQFF
TRBJ1-4,-,-,TRBV5-1,TGCGCCAGCAGCCCTCGTGGGGCAACTAATGAAAAACTGTTTTTT,CASSPRGATNEKLFF
TRBJ2-5,many,TRBD1,TRBV9,TGTGCCAGCAGCCCGCGGACAGGGGAAGAGACCCAGTACTTC,CASSPRTGEETQYF
TRBJ1-1,-,-,TRBV4-1,TGCGCCAGCAGCCAAGAATGGGGGCAGAACACTGAAGCTTTCTTT,CASSQEWGQNTEAFF
TRBJ2-3,-,TRBD2,TRBV6-2/TRBV6-3,TGTGCCAGCAGTTACTCGAATCCTAGCGGGGGAGCAGATACGCAGTATTTT,CASSYSNPSGGADTQYF
TRBJ1-1,many,-,TRBV5-1,TGCGCCAGCAGCTTGGGAGGAAACATGAACACTGAAGCTTTCTTT,CASSLGGNMNTEAFF
TRBJ1-1,many,TRBD1,TRBV25-1,TGTGCCAGCACCGACAGGGAGGACTTTATGAACACTGAAGCTTTCTTT,CASTDREDFMNTEAFF
TRBJ1-5,many,-,TRBV18,TGTGCCAGCTCACCAACCACACAGGGCGGTCAGCCCCAGCATTTT,CASSPTTQGGQPQHF
TRBJ1-6,many,-,TRBV20-1,TGCAGTGCTAGAGATCCCGCGTCAGGGCAATCACCCCTCCACTTT,CSARDPASGQSPLHF
TRBJ1-6,few,-,TRBV13,TGTGCCAGCAGCTTCTCGGGGTCCTATAATTCACCCCTCCACTTT,CASSFSGSYNSPLHF
TRBJ2-1,-,TRBD2,TRBV20-1,TGCAGTGCCTCCAAGCCCACTAGCGGGGGGGCTTATAGGTTCTTC,CSASKPTSGGAYRFF
TRBJ1-1,many,TRBD1,TRBV28,TGTGCCAGCAGTTTAGGGGACAGGGTTGGGACTGAAGCTTTCTTT,CASSLGDRVGTEAFF
TRBJ2-3,many,-,TRBV27,TGTGCCAGCACGAGTCGGAAAGATACGCAGTATTTT,CASTSRKDTQYF
TRBJ1-4,few,-,TRBV30,TGTGCCGGTGGACGGGAAGAACTGTTTTTT,CAGGREELFF
TRBJ1-1,-,-,TRBV28,TGTGCCAGCATTGGGGGGACCGGGAACACTGAAGCTTTCTTT,CASIGGTGNTEAFF
TRBJ2-1,many,TRBD1,TRBV7-9,TGTGCCAGCAGCTTACTGAGCAGGGGGCTAATTCATACCTACAATGAGCAGTTCTTC,CASSLLSRGLIHTYNEQFF
TRBJ2-5,many,TRBD2,TRBV13,TGTGCCAGCAGCGACCGGACTAGCGCGAGCCAAGAGACCCAGTACTTC,CASSDRTSASQETQYF
TRBJ1-4,many,-,TRBV7-2,TGTGCCAGCAGCTTAGAGCAGGGTGGGAATGAAAAACTGTTTTTT,CASSLEQGGNEKLFF
TRBJ1-1,many,TRBD1,TRBV7-2,TGTGCCAGCAGACAAACAGGGGAGAACACTGAAGCTTTCTTT,CASRQTGENTEAFF
TRBJ2-1,-,-,TRBV20-1,TGCAGTGCTAGAGATCGCGTTCGATACAATGAGCAGTTCTTC,CSARDRVRYNEQFF
TRBJ1-2,few,-,TRBV5-4,TGTGCCAGCAGCTTGGGGGGCTCCTTCTATGGCTACACCTTC,CASSLGGSFYGYTF
TRBJ1-1,many,-,TRBV15,TGTGCCACCAGCAGAGATCTGGGCAGGGCGATGGGGAACACTGAAGCTTTCTTT,CATSRDLGRAMGNTEAFF
TRBJ1-6,many,-,TRBV27,TGTGCCAGCAGCCTCCGGGACCGAAGCTCCTATAATTCACCCCTCCACTTT,CASSLRDRSSYNSPLHF
TRBJ2-2,few,-,TRBV7-2,TGTGCCAGCAGCTTAGTACCGGAGTACACCGGGGAGCTGTTTTTT,CASSLVPEYTGELFF
TRBJ1-1,-,-,TRBV20-1,TGCAGTGCTATGCGAACGAACACTGAAGCTTTCTTT,CSAMRTNTEAFF
TRBJ2-1,many,-,TRBV12-3/TRBV12-4,TGTGCCAGCAGTTTCAGTTCGGGGGCGGCTCAGTTCTTC,CASSFSSGAAQFF
TRBJ1-2,-,TRBD1,TRBV12-3/TRBV12-4,TGTGCCAGCAGTTCCGGTGGGACAGGGGGCCCAAATTCATCTTTCTATGGCTACACCTTC,CASSSGGTGGPNSSFYGYTF
TRBJ2-1,many,-,TRBV7-8,TGTGCCAGCAGCCGGAGGCCACAGGCTACCTACAATGAGCAGTTCTTC,CASSRRPQATYNEQFF
TRBJ2-1,-,-,TRBV9,TGTGCCAGCAGCGTATCCAGTACAGGGGGACTAGCCTACAATGAGCAGTTCTTC,CASSVSSTGGLAYNEQFF